Described below is a single T cell receptor (beta chain) sequence and its context. Its antigen is unknown. Treatment described: about 20 received Ad26.COV2.S at low or high dose, single or two shots; 5 received placebo; per-sample allocation not given. Sampling took place 63 days after the first vaccine or placebo injection. Generated by immunoSEQ multiplex PCR, the TCRdb table keeps only in-frame clones and is missing some. The sample holds 200,000 to 250,000 clones, more than 75% seen once. This specimen belongs to a study of Ad26.COV2.S vaccination and SARS-CoV-2 variants. Study-level background: Intramuscular Ad26.COV2.S at 5x10^10 or 1x10^11 viral particles. Study results and caveats: Breadth of non-spike TCRs did not differ between vaccinees and placebo recipients.

This CDR3 is 17 amino acids long. V lost 3 bases to trimming and J lost 2 bases, with 20 bases between them. CDR1 is KGHSH and CDR2 is LQKENI in the germline V gene. V is TRBV18 and J is TRBJ2-7; no reliable D call. Specimen: peripheral blood, collected in a trial of Ad26.COV2.S vaccine versus placebo. The sequence derives from a person aged 18-60 years who received the Ad26.COV2.S COVID-19 vaccine or a placebo. CDR3 in amino acids: CASSPSSKVGSPYEQYF. CDR3 in DNA: TGTGCCAGCTCACCCAGTTCGAAGGTAGGAAGTCCCTACGAGCAGTACTTC.